Listed here are 17 T cell receptor beta chains from one sample, sequenced in a study of cytomegalovirus exposure and HLA in healthy donors. The PCR had 60 Vbeta and 13 Jbeta primers. The repertoire was sequenced with immunoSEQ multiplex PCR; TCRdb's copy has only in-frame clones and lacks some. Here the sample spans around 84,000 clones, over 75% being singletons. The sequenced sample was PBMCs. All receptors come from a man in his fifties in good health and CMV-seronegative.

In DNA form, the CDR3 reads TGTGCCAGCGAAAAGCGGGGCTACATGAACACTGAAGCTTTCTTT. The encoded protein is CASEKRGYMNTEAFF. This sequence joins TRBV28 and TRBJ1-1; D may be TRBD1 (5 bases). V lost 8 bases to trimming and J lost 0 bases, with 16 bases between them. CDR3 length: 15 residues. CDR1 is MDHEN and CDR2 is SYDVKM in the germline V gene.

The chain employs TRBV2 and TRBJ1-5; no reliable D call. The CDR3 totals 18 residues. The V and J ends lost 8 bases and 2 bases respectively, with 25 bases between them. Per germline, CDR1 SNHLY and CDR2 FYNNEI. The CDR3 DNA follows: TGTGCCAGCGCGCTGTCGGAGGAGGTGGGTTGGGGCAATCAGCCCCAGCATTTT. As protein: CASALSEEVGWGNQPQHF.

The chain recombines TRBV28 with TRBJ1-2, with TRBD1 matching 8 bases. The CDR3 length is 14 residues. Losses at the gene ends were 5 bases for V and 4 bases for J; bases not matched to a gene: 6. Per the germline V gene, CDR1 is MDHEN and CDR2 is SYDVKM. The CDR3 coding sequence is TGTGCCAGCAGTACCCGGGACAGGACCTATGGCTACACCTTC. Translating it yields CASSTRDRTYGYTF.

J is TRBJ1-1 and V is TRBV6-5; 7 bases line up with TRBD1. Germline assignment: CDR1 MNHEY and CDR2 SVGAGI. The CDR3 is 14 residues long. The V gene end was trimmed by 7 bases and the J gene end by 6 bases; junction bases not matched to a gene: 11. The DNA of the CDR3 is TGTGCCAGCAAGACGGGACAGTATTCCCCTGAAGCTTTCTTT. This codes for CASKTGQYSPEAFF.

This clone was recorded once. The rearrangement uses TRBV18 and TRBJ2-7, with 9 bases identical to TRBD1. The ends lost 6 bases at V and 4 bases at J; junction bases unmatched: 4. The CDR3 length is 13 residues. The germline V gene encodes CDR1 KGHSH and CDR2 LQKENI. The CDR3: CASSPGTGYEQYF. The CDR3 nucleotides are TGTGCCAGCTCTCCCGGGACAGGGTACGAGCAGTACTTC.

The V gene is TRBV6-1, the J gene TRBJ2-5; 10 nucleotides align to TRBD2. The CDR3 length is 12 residues. The ends lost 3 bases at V and 14 bases at J; junction bases unmatched: 6. Germline CDR1 MNHNS, CDR2 SASEGT. The DNA for the CDR3 is TGTGCCAGCAGTGACAGGGGACTAGCGATCTACTTC. Residues: CASSDRGLAIYF.

V is TRBV4-1 and J is TRBJ2-4, with D unclear. The CDR3 contains 16 residues. V was trimmed by 0 bases and J by 0 bases, leaving 9 bases between them. CDR1 is MGHRA and CDR2 is YSYEKL in the germline V gene. DNA for the CDR3: TGCGCCAGCAGCCAAGATTTCAGACTAGCCAAAAACATTCAGTACTTC. Protein product: CASSQDFRLAKNIQYF.

This clone was detected only a few times. CDR3 nucleotide sequence: TGTGCCAGCAGGGTTAGCGGGGGCCCCTCCTACGAGCAGTACTTC. It specifies CASRVSGGPSYEQYF. V usage is TRBV6-6 and J usage is TRBJ2-7; 9 nucleotides agree with TRBD2. CDR1 is MNHNY and CDR2 is SVGAGI in the germline V gene (reference sequence). The CDR3 is 15 amino acids. Trimming removed 6 bases from V and 0 bases from J; junction bases left unmatched: 6.

The CDR3 loop reads CASSSNPRTSGGDTQYF. CDR3 coding DNA: TGTGCCAGCAGCTCTAATCCCCGGACTAGCGGGGGTGATACGCAGTATTTT. The chain couples TRBV7-9 to TRBJ2-3, with 13 positions matching TRBD2. V shed 4 bases, J shed 6 bases, and the junction held 10 bases outside the gene matches. This CDR3 has 17 amino acids. Germline lookup yields CDR1 SEHNR and CDR2 FQNEAQ (reference sequence).

V and J are TRBV11-3 and TRBJ2-3, with 8 nucleotides matching TRBD2. Per germline, CDR1 SGHNT and CDR2 YENEEA. The CDR3 runs to 14 residues. Trimming took 3 bases from V and 8 from J; bases not matched to a gene: 7. CDR3 amino acids: CASSLGLGGATQYF. Written as DNA, the CDR3 is TGTGCCAGCAGCTTGGGACTAGGAGGCGCTACGCAGTATTTT. The whole variable domain, filled in from reference TRBV11-3 and TRBJ2-3, reads EAGVVQSPRYKIIEKKQPVAFWCNPISGHNTLYWYLQNLGQGPELLIRYENEEAVDDSQLPKDRFSAERLKGVDSTLKIQPAELGDSAVYLCASSLGLGGATQYFGPGTRLTVL.

This clone has more than one count but fewer than ten. Its ends do not fully match the called genes, so a read error is possible. V and J are TRBV7-7 and TRBJ2-7; TRBD2 is a possible D gene (6 bases). CDR3 size: 15 residues. The germline CDR1 and CDR2 sequences are SSHAT and FNYEAQ (reference sequence). This CDR3 reads CASSIGLGGIGEQYF. CDR3 bases: TGTGCTAGCAGCATCGGACTGGGAGGTATTGGCGAGCAGTACTTC. The whole variable domain, remainder taken from reference TRBV7-7 and TRBJ2-7, is GAGVSQSPRYKVTKRGQDVTLRCDPISSHATLYWYQQALGQGPEFLTYFNYEAQPDKSGLPSDRFSAERPEGSISTLTIQRTEQRDSAMYRCASSIGLGGIGEQYFGPGTRLTVT.

This clone was observed a handful of times. This rearrangement joins TRBV30 to TRBJ2-7; D possibly corresponds to TRBD2 (6 bases). Looked up from germline, CDR1 is GTSNPN and CDR2 is SVGIG (reference sequence). This CDR3 has 12 amino acids. Trimming removed 2 bases at V and 5 bases at J, with 10 bases between. The CDR3 here is CAWSLGGNEQYF. CDR3 nucleotides: TGTGCCTGGAGTTTAGGAGGGAACGAGCAGTACTTC.

The chain uses TRBV5-4 and TRBJ2-3; 7 nucleotides align to TRBD2. The V gene's germline CDR1 is SGHNT and CDR2 YYREEE (reference sequence). J was trimmed by 0 bases and V by 0 bases; bases with no gene match: 7. The CDR3 length is 17 residues. The CDR3 sequence: CASSLASGLPSTDTQYF. The CDR3, as DNA: TGTGCCAGCAGCTTGGCTAGCGGACTCCCTAGCACAGATACGCAGTATTTT.

The V gene is TRBV19, the J gene TRBJ2-2; D is unresolved. V lost 5 bases to trimming and J lost 2 bases, with 6 bases between them. The CDR3 has 13 amino acids. Germline CDR1 and CDR2: LNHDA and SQIVND (reference sequence). Here the CDR3 DNA reads TGTGCCAGTAGTCAACTTAACACCGGGGAGCTGTTTTTT. Translated, it gives CASSQLNTGELFF.

This clone occurred a few times. As DNA, the CDR3 is TGTGCCAGCAGCCCCGGGGCTAGCGGATACGAGCAGTACTTC. This encodes CASSPGASGYEQYF. The chain joins TRBV7-3 to TRBJ2-7; 7 positions agree with TRBD2. CDR3 length: 14 residues. CDR1 SGHTA and CDR2 FQGTGA come from the germline V gene. After removal of 5 bases from V and 4 bases from J, the junction contained 8 bases not matched to a gene.

The chain joins TRBV10-1 to TRBJ2-3; the D gene is possibly TRBD1 (5 bases). CDR1 and CDR2 (germline): WNHNN, SYGVQD (reference sequence). The V end was cut by 0 bases, the J end by 4 bases, with 11 bases between. This CDR3 is 15 amino acids long. CDR3 DNA sequence: TGCGCCAGCAGTGAGTCGACCCTAGGGGCAGATACGCAGTATTTT. It encodes CASSESTLGADTQYF.

The genes are TRBV15 and TRBJ1-6, with a weak D call TRBD1 (6 bases). Germline loops: CDR1 LNHNV, CDR2 YYDKDF (reference sequence). The CDR3 is made up of 16 amino acids. V was pared by 4 bases and J by 5 bases, with 15 bases between. CDR3 in DNA: TGTGCCACCAGCACATCAGGGAGGGGGGATAATTCACCCCTCCACTTT. It translates to CATSTSGRGDNSPLHF.